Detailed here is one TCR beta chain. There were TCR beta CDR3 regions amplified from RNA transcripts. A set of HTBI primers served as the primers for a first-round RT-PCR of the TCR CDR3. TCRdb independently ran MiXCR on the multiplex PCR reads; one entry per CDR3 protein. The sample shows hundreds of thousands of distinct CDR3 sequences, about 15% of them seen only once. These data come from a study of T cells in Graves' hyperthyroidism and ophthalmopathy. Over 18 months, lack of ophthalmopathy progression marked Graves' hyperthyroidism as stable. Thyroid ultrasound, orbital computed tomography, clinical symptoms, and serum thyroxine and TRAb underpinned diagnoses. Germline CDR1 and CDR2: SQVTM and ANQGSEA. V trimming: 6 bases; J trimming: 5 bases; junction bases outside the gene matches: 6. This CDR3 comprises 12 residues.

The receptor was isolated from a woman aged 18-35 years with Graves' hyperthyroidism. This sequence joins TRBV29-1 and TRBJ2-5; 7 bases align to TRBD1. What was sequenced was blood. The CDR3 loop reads CSVDRADETQYF. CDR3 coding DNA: TGCAGCGTAGACAGGGCCGACGAGACCCAGTACTTC.